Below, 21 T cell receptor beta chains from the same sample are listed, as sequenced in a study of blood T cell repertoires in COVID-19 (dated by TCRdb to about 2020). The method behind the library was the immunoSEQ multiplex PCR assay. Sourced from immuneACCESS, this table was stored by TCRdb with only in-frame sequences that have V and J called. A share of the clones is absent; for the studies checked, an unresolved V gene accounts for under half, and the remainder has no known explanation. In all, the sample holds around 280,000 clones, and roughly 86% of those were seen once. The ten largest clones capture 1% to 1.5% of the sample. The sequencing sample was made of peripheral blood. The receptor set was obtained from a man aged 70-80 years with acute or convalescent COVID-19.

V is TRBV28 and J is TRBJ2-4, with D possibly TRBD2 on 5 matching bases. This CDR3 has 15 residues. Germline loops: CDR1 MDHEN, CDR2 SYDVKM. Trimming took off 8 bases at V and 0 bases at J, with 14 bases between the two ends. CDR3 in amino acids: CASDSHGVAKNIQYF. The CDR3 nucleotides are TGTGCCAGCGACTCACACGGGGTAGCCAAAAACATTCAGTACTTC.

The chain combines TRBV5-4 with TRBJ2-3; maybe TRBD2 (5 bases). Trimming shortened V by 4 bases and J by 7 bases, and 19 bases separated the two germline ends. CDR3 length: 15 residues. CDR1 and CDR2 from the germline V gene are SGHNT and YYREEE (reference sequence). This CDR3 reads CASSGLAEGSNTQYF. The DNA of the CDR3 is TGTGCCAGCAGCGGTTTGGCCGAGGGTTCCAATACGCAGTATTTT.

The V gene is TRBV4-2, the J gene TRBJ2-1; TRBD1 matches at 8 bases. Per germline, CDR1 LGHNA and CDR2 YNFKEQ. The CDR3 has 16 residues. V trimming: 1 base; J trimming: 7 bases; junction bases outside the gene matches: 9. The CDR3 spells CASSQVSTGAGNEQFF. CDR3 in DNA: TGTGCCAGCAGCCAAGTTTCGACAGGGGCGGGAAATGAGCAGTTCTTC.

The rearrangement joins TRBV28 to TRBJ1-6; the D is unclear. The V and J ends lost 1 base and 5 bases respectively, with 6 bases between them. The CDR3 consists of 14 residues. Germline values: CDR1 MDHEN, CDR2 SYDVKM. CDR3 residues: CASSLSPDNSPLHF. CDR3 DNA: TGTGCCAGCAGTTTATCCCCGGATAATTCACCCCTCCACTTT. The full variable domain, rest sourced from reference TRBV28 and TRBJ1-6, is DVKVTQSSRYLVKRTGEKVFLECVQDMDHENMFWYRQDPGLGLRLIYFSYDVKMKEKGDIPEGYSVSREKKERFSLILESASTNQTSMYLCASSLSPDNSPLHFGNGTRLTVT.

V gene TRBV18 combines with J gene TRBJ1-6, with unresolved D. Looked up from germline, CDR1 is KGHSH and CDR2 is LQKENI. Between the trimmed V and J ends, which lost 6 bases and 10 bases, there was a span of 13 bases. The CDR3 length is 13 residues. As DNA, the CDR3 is TGTGCCAGCTCCGCGGGATCTCGATCACCCCTCCACTTT. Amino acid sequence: CASSAGSRSPLHF.

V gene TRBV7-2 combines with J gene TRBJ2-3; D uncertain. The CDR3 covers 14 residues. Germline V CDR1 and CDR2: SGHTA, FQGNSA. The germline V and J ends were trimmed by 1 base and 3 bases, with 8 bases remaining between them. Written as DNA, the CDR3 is TGTGCCAGCAGCTTAGAGCCAAGTACAGATACGCAGTATTTT. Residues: CASSLEPSTDTQYF.

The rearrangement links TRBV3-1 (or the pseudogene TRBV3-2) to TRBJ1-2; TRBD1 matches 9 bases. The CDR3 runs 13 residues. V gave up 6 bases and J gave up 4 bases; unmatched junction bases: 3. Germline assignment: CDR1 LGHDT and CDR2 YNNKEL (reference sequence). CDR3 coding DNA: TGTGCCAGCAGTTTGGGACAGGGCTATGGCTACACCTTC. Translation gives CASSLGQGYGYTF.

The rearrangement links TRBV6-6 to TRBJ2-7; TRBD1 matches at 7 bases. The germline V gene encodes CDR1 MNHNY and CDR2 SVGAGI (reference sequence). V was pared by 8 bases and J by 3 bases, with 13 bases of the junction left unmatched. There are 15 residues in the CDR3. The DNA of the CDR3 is TGTGCCAGCCGACAGGGAGCGGCGTGGTTCTACGAGCAGTACTTC. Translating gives CASRQGAAWFYEQYF.

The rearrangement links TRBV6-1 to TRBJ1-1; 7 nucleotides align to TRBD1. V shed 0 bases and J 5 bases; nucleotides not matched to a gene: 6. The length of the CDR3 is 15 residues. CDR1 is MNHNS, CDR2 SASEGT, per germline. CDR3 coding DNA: TGTGCCAGCAGTGAAGCGCGGGCAGGGGGAACTGAAGCTTTCTTT. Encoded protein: CASSEARAGGTEAFF.

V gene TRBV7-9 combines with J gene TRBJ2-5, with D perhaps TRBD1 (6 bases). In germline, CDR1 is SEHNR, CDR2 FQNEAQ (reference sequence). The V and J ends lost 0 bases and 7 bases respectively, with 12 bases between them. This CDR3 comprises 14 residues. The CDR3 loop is CASSLAGAMGTQYF. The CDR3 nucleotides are TGTGCCAGCAGCTTAGCGGGGGCGATGGGGACCCAGTACTTC.

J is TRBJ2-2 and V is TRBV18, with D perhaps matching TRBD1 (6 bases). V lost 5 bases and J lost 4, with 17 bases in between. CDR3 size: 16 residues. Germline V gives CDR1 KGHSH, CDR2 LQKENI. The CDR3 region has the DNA TGTGCCAGCTCAAAAGACAGGCCCCGGGGCACCGGGGAGCTGTTTTTT. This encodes CASSKDRPRGTGELFF.

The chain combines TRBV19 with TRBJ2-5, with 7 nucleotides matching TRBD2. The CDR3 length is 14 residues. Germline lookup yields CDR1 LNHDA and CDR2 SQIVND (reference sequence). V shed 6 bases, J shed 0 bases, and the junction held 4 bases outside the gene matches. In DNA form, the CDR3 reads TGTGCCAGTAGCTCCGGGGGGTACCAAGAGACCCAGTACTTC. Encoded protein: CASSSGGYQETQYF.

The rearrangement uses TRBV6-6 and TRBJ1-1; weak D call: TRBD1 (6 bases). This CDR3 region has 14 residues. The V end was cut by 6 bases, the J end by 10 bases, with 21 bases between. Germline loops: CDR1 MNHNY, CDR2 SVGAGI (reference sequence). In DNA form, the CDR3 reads TGTGCCAGCAGGGGGGCCCGGGACCCCGACAGAGCTTTCTTT. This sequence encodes CASRGARDPDRAFF.

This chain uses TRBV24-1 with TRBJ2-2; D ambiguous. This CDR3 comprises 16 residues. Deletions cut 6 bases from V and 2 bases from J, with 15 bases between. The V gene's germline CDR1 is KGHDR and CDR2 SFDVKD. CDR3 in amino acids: CATSFEAAVNTGELFF. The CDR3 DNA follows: TGTGCCACCAGTTTTGAGGCGGCGGTTAACACCGGGGAGCTGTTTTTT.

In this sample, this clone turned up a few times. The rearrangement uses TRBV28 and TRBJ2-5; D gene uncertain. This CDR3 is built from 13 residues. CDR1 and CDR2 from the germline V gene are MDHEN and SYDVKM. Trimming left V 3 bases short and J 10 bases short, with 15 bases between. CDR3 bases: TGTGCCAGCAGTTTTTCCCTACAGATAGGCCAGTACTTC. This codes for CASSFSLQIGQYF.

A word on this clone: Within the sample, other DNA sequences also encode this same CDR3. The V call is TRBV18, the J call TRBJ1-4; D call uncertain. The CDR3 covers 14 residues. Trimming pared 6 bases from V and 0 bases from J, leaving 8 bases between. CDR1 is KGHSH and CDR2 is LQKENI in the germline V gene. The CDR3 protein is CASSPTTTNEKLFF. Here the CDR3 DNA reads TGTGCCAGCTCGCCAACTACAACTAATGAAAAACTGTTTTTT.

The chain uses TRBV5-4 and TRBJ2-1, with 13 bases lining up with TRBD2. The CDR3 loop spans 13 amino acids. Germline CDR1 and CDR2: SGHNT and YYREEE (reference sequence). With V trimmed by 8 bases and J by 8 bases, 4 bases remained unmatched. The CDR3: CARGTSGEDEQFF. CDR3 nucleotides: TGTGCCAGAGGGACTAGCGGGGAAGATGAGCAGTTCTTC.

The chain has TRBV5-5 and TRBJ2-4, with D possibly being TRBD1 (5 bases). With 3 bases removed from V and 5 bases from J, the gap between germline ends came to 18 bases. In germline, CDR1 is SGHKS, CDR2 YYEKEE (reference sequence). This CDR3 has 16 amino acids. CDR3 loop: CASSSPQGISENIQYF. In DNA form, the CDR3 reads TGTGCCAGCAGCTCTCCGCAGGGAATTTCTGAAAACATTCAGTACTTC.

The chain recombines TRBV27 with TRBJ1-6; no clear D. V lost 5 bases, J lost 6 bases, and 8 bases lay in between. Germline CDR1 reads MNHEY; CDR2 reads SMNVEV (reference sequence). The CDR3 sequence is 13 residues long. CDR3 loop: CASSPLSNSPLHF. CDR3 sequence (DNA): TGTGCCAGCAGTCCCCTTTCTAATTCACCCCTCCACTTT.

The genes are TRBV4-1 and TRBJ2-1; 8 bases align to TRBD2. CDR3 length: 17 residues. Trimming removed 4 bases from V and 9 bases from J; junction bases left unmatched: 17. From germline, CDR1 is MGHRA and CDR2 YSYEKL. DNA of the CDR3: TGCGCCAGCAGCCCGGTACGACTAGCGCCCAACCGGGGTGAGCAGTTCTTC. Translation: CASSPVRLAPNRGEQFF.

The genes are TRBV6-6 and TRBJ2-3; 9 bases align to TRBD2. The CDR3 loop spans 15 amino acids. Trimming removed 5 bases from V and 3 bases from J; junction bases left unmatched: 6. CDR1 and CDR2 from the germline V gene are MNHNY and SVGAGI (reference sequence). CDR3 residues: CASSRASGITDTQYF. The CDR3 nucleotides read TGTGCCAGCAGTAGAGCTAGCGGGATAACAGATACGCAGTATTTT.